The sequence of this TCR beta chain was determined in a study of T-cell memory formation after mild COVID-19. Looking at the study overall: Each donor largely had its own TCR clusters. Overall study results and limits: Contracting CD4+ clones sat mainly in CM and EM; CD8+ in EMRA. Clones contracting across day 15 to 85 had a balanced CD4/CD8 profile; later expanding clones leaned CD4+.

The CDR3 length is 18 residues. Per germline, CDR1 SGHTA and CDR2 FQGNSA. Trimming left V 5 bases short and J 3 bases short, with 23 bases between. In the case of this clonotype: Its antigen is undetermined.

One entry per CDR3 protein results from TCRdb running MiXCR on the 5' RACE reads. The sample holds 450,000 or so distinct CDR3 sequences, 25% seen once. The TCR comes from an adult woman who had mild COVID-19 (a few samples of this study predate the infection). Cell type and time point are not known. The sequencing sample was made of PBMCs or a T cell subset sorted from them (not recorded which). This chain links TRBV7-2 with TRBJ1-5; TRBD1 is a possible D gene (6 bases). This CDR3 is CASSLGQNLLLLNQPQHF. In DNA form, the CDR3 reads TGTGCCAGCAGCCTCGGACAGAACCTCCTCCTCCTCAATCAGCCCCAGCATTTT.